The 15 T cell receptor beta chains below all came from one sample that was sequenced in a study of T cells in Graves' hyperthyroidism and ophthalmopathy. Regions amplified from RNA transcripts were the TCR beta CDR3 regions. An initial round of RT-PCR targeting the TCR CDR3 relied on the HTBI primer set. Via MiXCR, TCRdb re-called the multiplex PCR reads, giving one row per CDR3 protein. The sample lists roughly 380,000 distinct CDR3 sequences; approximately 15% were seen once. The sequenced sample was blood. The origin of the receptors is a woman aged 55-70 years with Graves' hyperthyroidism.

This clonotype was counted between two and nine times. The J gene is TRBJ2-4, the V gene TRBV4-1; D remains unclear. Per the germline V gene, CDR1 is MGHRA and CDR2 is YSYEKL. CDR3 length: 16 residues. Trimming took 0 bases from V and 6 from J, leaving 15 bases between them. This chain's CDR3 is CASSQDPDPAPNIQYF. Here the CDR3 DNA reads TGCGCCAGCAGCCAAGACCCGGACCCCGCCCCAAACATTCAGTACTTC.

About this clonotype itself: A read error may produce the germline difference seen at one junction end. The genes are TRBV18 and TRBJ1-1; 7 bases are shared with TRBD1. The CDR3 totals 15 residues. In germline, CDR1 is KGHSH, CDR2 LQKENI. The CDR3 DNA is TGTGCCAACTCACCCGGACAGGCAGGGAACACTGAAGCTTTCTTT. Translating gives CANSPGQAGNTEAFF.

This clonotype was picked up many times. This rearrangement joins TRBV28 to TRBJ2-5; perhaps D is TRBD1 or TRBD2 (6 bases each). The V end was cut by 7 bases, the J end by 4 bases, with 19 bases between. The CDR3 runs 15 residues. CDR1 is MDHEN, CDR2 SYDVKM, per germline. CDR3 sequence: CASIGGGKSPETQYF. CDR3 DNA sequence: TGTGCCAGCATCGGGGGCGGGAAATCCCCAGAGACCCAGTACTTC. The entire variable domain, with the rest obtained from reference TRBV28 and TRBJ2-5, is as follows: DVKVTQSSRYLVKRTGEKVFLECVQDMDHENMFWYRQDPGLGLRLIYFSYDVKMKEKGDIPEGYSVSREKKERFSLILESASTNQTSMYLCASIGGGKSPETQYFGPGTRLLVL.

This clonotype has at least ten counts. This chain uses TRBV2 with TRBJ2-3; TRBD2 agrees at 7 bases. V trimming: 8 bases; J trimming: 6 bases; junction bases outside the gene matches: 11. Germline V gene lookup returns CDR1 SNHLY and CDR2 FYNNEI. The CDR3 runs 14 residues. CDR3 in DNA: TGTGCCAGCGGGTTGGCGGGAGTTGGGGATACGCAGTATTTT. Translated, it gives CASGLAGVGDTQYF.

This clonotype turned up a few times. The chain carries TRBV5-8 and TRBJ1-1; D might be TRBD1 (5 bases). Trimming removed 0 bases from V and 4 bases from J, with 13 bases in between. Germline-derived CDR1 and CDR2 are SGHTS and YDEGEE. The CDR3 sequence is 15 residues long. The CDR3 here is CASSLVGGQGTEAFF. CDR3 in DNA: TGTGCCAGCAGCTTGGTAGGCGGACAAGGCACTGAAGCTTTCTTT.

The V gene is TRBV2, the J gene TRBJ2-3, with 12 bases fitting TRBD1. Germline V gene lookup returns CDR1 SNHLY and CDR2 FYNNEI. Trimming cost V 8 bases and J 6 bases; bases outside gene matches: 12. CDR3 length: 16 amino acids. CDR3 in amino acids: CASGGRDRGRSDTQYF. The CDR3, as DNA: TGTGCCAGCGGGGGTAGGGACAGGGGGCGCAGCGATACGCAGTATTTT.

This clonotype was observed many times. The rearrangement joins TRBV2 to TRBJ2-1; TRBD2 agrees at 16 bases. Germline CDR1 and CDR2: SNHLY and FYNNEI. This CDR3 comprises 17 residues. The J segment lost 1 base and the V segment lost 8 bases, leaving 5 bases of the junction unmatched. This CDR3 is CASAGLAGGHSYNEQFF. CDR3 nucleotide sequence: TGTGCCAGCGCGGGACTAGCGGGAGGGCATTCCTACAATGAGCAGTTCTTC. The entire variable domain, with the rest obtained from reference TRBV2 and TRBJ2-1, is as follows: EPEVTQTPSHQVTQMGQEVILRCVPISNHLYFYWYRQILGQKVEFLVSFYNNEISEKSEIFDDQFSVERPDGSNFTLKIRSTKLEDSAMYFCASAGLAGGHSYNEQFFGPGTRLTVL.

The rearrangement links TRBV5-1 to TRBJ1-1; D might be TRBD1 (6 bases). V was trimmed by 3 bases and J by 3 bases, leaving 21 bases between them. The CDR3 sequence is 17 residues long. Germline V lookup: CDR1 SGHRS, CDR2 YFSETQ. The CDR3, as DNA: TGCGCCAGCAGCTCGACTACATGGGGGGCGTGGGACACTGAAGCTTTCTTT. Its translation: CASSSTTWGAWDTEAFF.

This clonotype was found many times. CDR3 loop: CASSLGKGVNTEAFF. The CDR3 DNA reads as TGTGCCAGCAGTTTAGGGAAGGGGGTGAACACTGAAGCTTTCTTT. This rearrangement joins TRBV27 to TRBJ1-1; D is perhaps TRBD1 (6 bases). The CDR3 runs 15 residues. Looked up from germline, CDR1 is MNHEY and CDR2 is SMNVEV (reference sequence). The V gene lost 2 bases and the J gene lost 0 bases, with 10 bases spanning the gap.

A few counts support this clonotype. This chain joins TRBV3-1 and TRBJ2-5; no clear D. CDR3 length: 12 amino acids. Germline V CDR1 and CDR2: LGHDT, YNNKEL (reference sequence). Trimming cost V 2 bases and J 3 bases, with 4 bases left between them. This chain's CDR3 is CASSQSEETQYF. The CDR3 DNA sequence: TGTGCCAGCAGCCAATCGGAAGAGACCCAGTACTTC.

Details on this clonotype: Just one base apart from a much larger clone, this may be a read error. The CDR3 protein is CATSDLGAGKGELFF. The CDR3 DNA reads TGTGCCACCAGTGATTTAGGAGCAGGGAAGGGGGAGCTGTTTTTT. The chain is built from TRBV24-1 and TRBJ2-2, with D possibly matching TRBD1 (5 bases). Trimming removed 1 base at V and 8 bases at J, with 13 bases between. Germline V gene data show CDR1 as KGHDR and CDR2 as SFDVKD. This CDR3 is 15 amino acids long.

V is TRBV9 and J is TRBJ2-5; D call uncertain. CDR1 and CDR2 (germline): SGDLS, YYNGEE. With 6 bases removed from V and 13 bases from J, the gap between germline ends came to 7 bases. The CDR3 sequence is 8 residues long. The CDR3 is CASTQPYF. In nucleotides, the CDR3 is TGTGCCAGCACCCAACCGTACTTC. Complete variable domain (other parts from reference TRBV9 and TRBJ2-5): DSGVTQTPKHLITATGQRVTLRCSPRSGDLSVYWYQQSLDQGLQFLIQYYNGEERAKGNILERFSAQQFPDLHSELNLSSLELGDSALYFCASTQPYFGPGTRLLVL.

This clonotype was seen repeatedly, ten times or more. J is TRBJ1-1 and V is TRBV6-1; tentative D call: TRBD1 (5 bases). CDR3 length equals 16 residues. Trimming cost V 6 bases and J 5 bases, with 22 bases left between them. Germline loops: CDR1 MNHNS, CDR2 SASEGT. The CDR3 DNA follows: TGTGCCAGCAGCGCCGTTGGGGGGACCCTAGGGACTGAAGCTTTCTTT. Translated, it gives CASSAVGGTLGTEAFF.

This clonotype has a count of ten or more. The chain employs TRBV5-1 and TRBJ2-3, with 12 bases that match TRBD2. CDR1 SGHRS and CDR2 YFSETQ come from the germline V gene. V lost 6 bases to trimming and J lost 6 bases; unmatched junction nucleotides: 5. CDR3 length equals 14 residues. CDR3 coding DNA: TGCGCCAGCACTAGCGGGAGGGCTTTTGATACGCAGTATTTT. Its translation is CASTSGRAFDTQYF.

This clonotype was seen a few times. This rearrangement joins TRBV19 to TRBJ1-3; TRBD1 is a possible D gene (6 bases). Between the trimmed V and J ends, which lost 2 bases and 0 bases, there was a span of 11 bases. This CDR3 has 16 residues. Germline V gene data show CDR1 as LNHDA and CDR2 as SQIVND (reference sequence). The chain's CDR3 is CASSISPGASGNTIYF. The CDR3 bases are TGTGCCAGTAGTATATCTCCGGGGGCCTCTGGAAACACCATATATTTT.